This T cell receptor beta chain was sequenced in a study of identical twins. Broader study findings: Cord blood's abundant beta clonotypes had fewer insertions, unlike memory repertoires.

Trimming at V came to 5 bases and at J to 1 base, leaving 13 bases not matched to a gene. In germline, CDR1 is SEHNR, CDR2 FQNEAQ (reference sequence). The length of the CDR3 is 17 residues. Healthy Caucasians alone served as donors. Using its own MiXCR run on the 5' RACE reads, TCRdb lists one record per CDR3 protein. The sample holds approximately 300,000 distinct CDR3 sequences, 8% to 9.5% seen once. The table lists this clonotype with a few counts. No antigen is known for it. This sample was also put to use in a study of yellow fever vaccine responses in identical twins. That study adds: Reported findings indicate that twins' vaccine T cell responses seemed partially convergent, partially personalized.

The sample taken for sequencing was CD8+ T cells sorted from blood. The chain uses TRBV7-9 and TRBJ2-5, with TRBD2 identical over 7 bases. The receptor was isolated from a woman aged 18 to 35 in good health. CDR3 loop: CASSPRDYPTPQETQYF. The CDR3 coding sequence is TGTGCCAGCAGCCCCAGGGACTACCCTACCCCCCAAGAGACCCAGTACTTC.